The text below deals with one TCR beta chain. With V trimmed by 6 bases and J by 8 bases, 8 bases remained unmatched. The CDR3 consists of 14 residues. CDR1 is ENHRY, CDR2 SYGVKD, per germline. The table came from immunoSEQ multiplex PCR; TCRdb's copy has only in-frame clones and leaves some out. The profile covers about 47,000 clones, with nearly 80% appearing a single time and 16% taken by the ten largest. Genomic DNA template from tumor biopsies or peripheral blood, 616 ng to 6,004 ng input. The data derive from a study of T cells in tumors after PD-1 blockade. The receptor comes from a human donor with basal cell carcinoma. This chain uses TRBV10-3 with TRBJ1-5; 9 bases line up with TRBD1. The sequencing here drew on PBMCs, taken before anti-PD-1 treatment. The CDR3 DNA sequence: TGTGCCATCAGGGGGACAGGGACGGGGGAGCCCCAGCATTTT. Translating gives CAIRGTGTGEPQHF.